The 6 T cell receptor beta chains reported below all come from one sample, sequenced in a study of PD-L1 blockade in urothelial cancer. The time point is: pretreatment peripheral blood. The data were produced by immunoSEQ multiplex PCR, yet TCRdb's version contains in-frame clones alone and is incomplete. The sample shows some 87,000 clones, about nine tenths of them seen only once. The source was PBMCs, collected around atezolizumab (anti-PD-L1) treatment. All receptors come from a man aged 55-75 years with urothelial cancer.

This sequence joins TRBV2 and TRBJ2-7; D is unresolved. The CDR3 spans 15 residues. CDR1 SNHLY and CDR2 FYNNEI come from the germline V gene. V was clipped by 10 bases and J by 2 bases, with 21 bases between them. Here the CDR3 DNA reads TGTGCCATCGACGCGACCGACATGAAACCCTACGAGCAGTACTTC. It specifies CAIDATDMKPYEQYF.

The rearrangement uses TRBV11-3 and TRBJ1-3, with 7 bases identical to TRBD1. The junction had 8 bases not matched to a gene; V was cut back by 5 bases and J by 4 bases. There are 15 residues in the CDR3. Germline V gives CDR1 SGHNT, CDR2 YENEEA. CDR3 nucleotides: TGTGCCAGCAGCCCGGGAGGGGGCGCGGGAAACACCATATATTTT. Translation: CASSPGGGAGNTIYF.

The chain has TRBV4-3 and TRBJ1-5; D is possibly TRBD1 (6 bases). This CDR3 is 14 amino acids long. Trimming shortened V by 1 base and J by 7 bases, and 11 bases separated the two germline ends. Germline V lookup: CDR1 LGHNA, CDR2 YSLEER. In DNA, the CDR3 is TGCGCCAGCAGCCAAGTAGCTCAGGGGCAGCCCCAGCATTTT. Its protein product is CASSQVAQGQPQHF.

Here the CDR3 reads CASTQTGYEGKLFF. In DNA, the CDR3 is TGCGCCAGCACTCAGACAGGGTACGAGGGAAAACTGTTTTTT. The genes are TRBV10-2 and TRBJ1-4, with 7 bases aligning to TRBD1. The CDR3 is 14 amino acids. Unmatched junction bases numbered 12, after V lost 7 bases and J lost 10 bases. Germline CDR1 and CDR2: WSHSY and SAAADI.

CDR3 region: CASSVMQADNEQFF. In DNA, the CDR3 is TGTGCCAGCAGCGTTATGCAGGCCGACAATGAGCAGTTCTTC. The rearrangement joins TRBV7-9 to TRBJ2-1; D unresolved. V lost 5 bases to trimming and J lost 5 bases, with 13 bases between them. This CDR3 is built from 14 residues. CDR1 and CDR2 from the germline V gene are SEHNR and FQNEAQ (reference sequence). Full variable domain (remainder filled in from reference TRBV7-9 and TRBJ2-1): DTGVSQNPRHKITKRGQNVTFRCDPISEHNRLYWYRQTLGQGPEFLTYFQNEAQLEKSRLLSDRFSAERPKGSFSTLEIQRTEQGDSAMYLCASSVMQADNEQFFGPGTRLTVL.

V is TRBV27 and J is TRBJ1-4; 8 nucleotides line up with TRBD1. This CDR3 is 14 amino acids long. V shed 6 bases and J 2 bases; nucleotides not matched to a gene: 2. The germline V gene has CDR1 MNHEY and CDR2 SMNVEV (reference sequence). CDR3 loop: CASSPGGTNEKLFF. The CDR3 nucleotides read TGTGCCAGCAGCCCAGGGGGCACTAATGAAAAACTGTTTTTT.